This TCR beta chain originates from a study of blood T cell repertoires in COVID-19. Background on the study: COVID-19 samples from acute and convalescent phases originated in the United States, Italy and Spain. From T cells, B-cell-depleted T cells, or PBMCs came the material, which was cDNA or gDNA.

Germline trimming cut 10 bases from V and 2 bases from J; bases unmatched to any gene: 10. Germline CDR1 is ENHRY and CDR2 is SYGVKD. The CDR3 contains 14 residues. Seattle's enrolled individuals joined amid active infection and were then monitored longitudinally. Per the original methods: Scientists estimated how many nucleated cells there were by amplifying reference gene primers. Assay used: immunoSEQ multiplex PCR; TCRdb lists only in-frame clones, some missing. That table furnishes V, J and clone size, whereas the DNA furnished D and trimming. This sample has about 180,000 clones, with approximately 87% found just once.

The clonotype comes from a woman between 65 and 79 years old with COVID-19, enrolled during active disease. The sequenced sample consisted of peripheral blood. The rearrangement joins TRBV10-3 to TRBJ2-7; 8 bases align to TRBD1. The CDR3 region has the DNA TGTGCCACCATCCCGGGACAGGAAACCTACGAGCAGTACTTC. It yields the protein CATIPGQETYEQYF.